Below are 23 T cell receptor beta chains sequenced from a single sample in a study of CD8+ T cells in alopecia areata. RNA, once extracted, was reverse transcribed into cDNA for use as the sequencing template. Only in-frame clones appear in the TCRdb table, and some are missing; sequencing was by immunoSEQ multiplex PCR. Found here are around 290,000 clones, no singletons; the ten largest cover less than 1.5%. CD4, CD8alpha, NKG2D, NKG2ACE and other markers guided sorting of pooled cutaneous lymph node cells. Sample: CD4+ T cells sorted from a lymph node. These TCRs come from a C3H/HeJ mouse with alopecia areata. MHC haplotype here: H2-k.

Of note for this clone: Gene names refer to mouse genes. The read finishes 4 residues shy of the CDR3 end, and the germline J gene is used to complete it. Other DNA sequences within the sample encode an identical CDR3. This chain connects TRBV13-3 to TRBJ2-3; D is ambiguous. V was shortened by 2 bases and J by 1 base, with 5 bases between the two germline ends. The CDR3 loop spans 13 amino acids. Germline CDR1 and CDR2: NNHDY and SYVADS. The CDR3 bases that were read are TGTGCCAGCAGTGACCAGGGTGCAGAA. It codes for CASSDQGAE. The CDR3 in its entirety is CASSDQGAETLYF.

This clone was detected only a few times. Genes and germline are mouse. The CDR3 end falls 4 residues outside the read, so it is completed with the germline J gene. The gene calls are TRBV13-1 and TRBJ2-2; weak D call: TRBD1 (6 bases). This CDR3 is 15 amino acids long. V lost 4 bases and J 1 base, leaving 11 bases between the germline ends. CDR1 and CDR2 from the germline V gene are NSHNY and SYGAGN. The CDR3 spells CASSNRELNTGQLYF. The sequenced CDR3 bases are TGTGCCAGCAGTAACAGGGAACTAAACACCGGG.

A note on this clone: Each gene name is a mouse one. The CDR3 end falls 4 residues outside the read, so it is completed with the germline J gene. This chain links TRBV5 with TRBJ2-4; D uncertain. This CDR3 region has 13 residues. CDR1 LGHNA and CDR2 YNLKQL come from the germline V gene (reference sequence). CDR3 DNA, as far as it was read: TGTGCCAGCAGCCAAGACAGAAAAAAC. Translating it yields CASSQDRKN. In full, the CDR3 reads CASSQDRKNTLYF.

Points on this clone: The gene symbols are mouse symbols. The same CDR3 also results from other DNA sequences found in this sample. The CDR3 sequence: CTCSAQGVNQDTQYF. CDR3 DNA, as far as it was read: TGCACCTGCAGTGCCCAGGGGGTTAACCAAGAC. V usage is TRBV1 and J usage is TRBJ2-5; TRBD1 matches at 7 bases. Coverage ceases 4 residues before the CDR3 finishes, and the germline J gene fills in the end. Trimming at V came to 3 bases and at J to 0 bases, leaving 3 bases not matched to a gene. CDR1 is NSQYPW and CDR2 is LRSPGD in the germline V gene (reference sequence). This CDR3 is built from 15 residues.

This clone appeared a few times. Mouse germline and gene names are used. The read falls 3 residues short of the CDR3 end, and the missing part is taken from the germline J gene. The V gene is TRBV3, the J gene TRBJ1-6; 10 nucleotides align to TRBD1. TRBJ1-6 is filed as an ORF, its function uncertain. The CDR3 is 15 amino acids. Germline loops: CDR1 SNHLY, CDR2 FYNGKV (reference sequence). After removal of 5 bases from V and 5 bases from J, the junction contained 3 bases not matched to a gene. CDR3: CASSPGTGDNSPLYF. The part of the CDR3 DNA that was read is TGTGCCAGCAGCCCCGGGACAGGGGATAATTCGCCC.

This clone was observed a few times. The genes and germline here are from mouse. The read ends 4 residues before the CDR3 terminus; that terminus is restored from the germline J gene. V usage is TRBV13-1 and J usage is TRBJ2-2; weak D call: TRBD1 (5 bases). Germline assignment: CDR1 NSHNY and CDR2 SYGAGN. This CDR3 is built from 14 residues. V was trimmed by 3 bases and J by 2 bases, leaving 8 bases between them. CDR3 sequence: CASSGAGNTGQLYF. CDR3 DNA (partial): TGTGCCAGCAGTGGCGCAGGGAACACCGGG.

On this clone: Gene names and germline match the mouse. The read ends 4 residues early relative to the CDR3; the germline J gene fills the gap. The genes are TRBV31 and TRBJ2-3, with D perhaps TRBD2 (6 bases). CDR1 GKSSPN and CDR2 SITVG come from the germline V gene. The CDR3 runs to 14 residues. Trimming took 2 bases from V and 0 from J, leaving 9 bases between them. CDR3 loop: CAWSGGSSAETLYF. The covered CDR3 bases are TGTGCCTGGAGTGGGGGGTCTAGTGCAGAA.

Comments on this clone: Gene names follow the mouse nomenclature. Read data end 4 residues before the CDR3 end; the end is taken from the germline J gene. This chain joins TRBV5 and TRBJ2-1; D call uncertain. The CDR3 loop spans 12 amino acids. The germline CDR1 and CDR2 sequences are LGHNA and YNLKQL (reference sequence). CDR3 DNA (partial): TGTGCCAGCAGCCAAGACAGGGCT. This codes for CASSQDRA. The whole CDR3 region reads CASSQDRAEQFF.

This clone was seen a handful of times. The genes and germline here are from mouse. CDR3 residues: CASSRRGWGTEVFF. CDR3 DNA, as far as it was read: TGTGCCAGCAGCCGTCGCGGGTGGGGCACA. This chain connects TRBV5 to TRBJ1-1; D is unresolved. The sequence runs out 4 residues before the end of the CDR3; the remainder is reconstructed from the germline J gene. CDR3 length: 14 amino acids. Germline V gene sequence: CDR1 LGHNA, CDR2 YNLKQL (reference sequence). The ends were cut back, 4 bases at V and 4 bases at J, with 13 bases in the middle.

This clone was counted ten times or more. The genes and germline here are from mouse. The CDR3 end falls 3 residues outside the read, so it is completed with the germline J gene. The chain carries TRBV17 and TRBJ1-6; maybe TRBD1 (5 bases). TRBJ1-6 is an ORF; its function is uncertain. The germline gives CDR1 MNHDT, CDR2 YYDKIL. The CDR3 runs 12 residues. Trimming left V 6 bases short and J 7 bases short, with 7 bases between. The CDR3 loop reads CASRRQNSPLYF. The CDR3 DNA, read in part, is TGTGCTAGCAGAAGACAGAATTCGCCC.

This clone has more than one count but fewer than ten. The listed genes are named as in mouse. Here the CDR3 reads CTCSEQGGSSYEQYF. The CDR3 bases that were read are TGCACCTGCAGTGAACAGGGAGGGAGCTCCTAT. This chain connects TRBV1 to TRBJ2-7; D is possibly TRBD1 (6 bases). The read ends 4 residues early relative to the CDR3; the germline J gene fills the gap. The CDR3 runs to 15 residues. Germline CDR1 and CDR2: NSQYPW and LRSPGD (reference sequence). Trimming left V 4 bases short and J 0 bases short, with 13 bases between.

This clone was counted a few times. Gene names and germline refer to mouse. The CDR3 end falls 4 residues outside the read, so it is completed with the germline J gene. This sequence joins TRBV5 and TRBJ2-5; 7 nucleotides match TRBD1. CDR1 is LGHNA, CDR2 YNLKQL, per germline (reference sequence). The CDR3 is made up of 15 amino acids. The CDR3 DNA, read in part, is TGTGCCAGCAGCCAAGAACCGGGACAGAAAGAC. This gives the protein CASSQEPGQKD. From start to end, the CDR3 is CASSQEPGQKDTQYF.

This clone appeared a few times. Germline and genes here are mouse. Read sequence stops 4 residues before the CDR3 end, and the germline J gene provides the missing end. This chain joins TRBV19 and TRBJ1-2; TRBD1 matches at 7 bases. The V gene's germline CDR1 is FNHDT and CDR2 SITEND (reference sequence). The CDR3 runs to 14 residues. The CDR3 region is CASSSTGDWSDYTF. The DNA read from the CDR3 is TGTGCCAGCAGCTCTACAGGGGATTGGTCC.

Only a few counts were recorded for this clone. Here the gene names and germline are mouse. The read falls 4 residues short of the CDR3 end, and the missing part is taken from the germline J gene. Other DNA sequences in the same sample also yield this CDR3. The rearrangement uses TRBV14 and TRBJ1-2; maybe TRBD1 (6 bases). CDR3 size: 14 residues. Germline CDR1 is SGHDT and CDR2 is FRDEAV. With 5 bases removed from V and 0 bases from J, the gap between germline ends came to 11 bases. CDR3: CASSSGQSNSDYTF. Partial CDR3 DNA: TGTGCCAGCAGCTCGGGACAATCAAACTCC.

This clone was found a few times. Gene names denote mouse genes. The missing CDR3 end, 4 residues past where the read stops, is filled in from the germline J gene. This chain joins TRBV3 and TRBJ2-1; D is perhaps TRBD2 (6 bases). The V end lost 3 bases, the J end lost 2 bases, and 11 bases lay between the germline ends. Germline V gene data show CDR1 as SNHLY and CDR2 as FYNGKV (reference sequence). The CDR3 extends over 15 amino acids. The DNA read from the CDR3 is TGTGCCAGCAGCTTTGGGGGAGGGGACTATGCT. Amino acids: CASSFGGGDYA. The whole CDR3 protein is CASSFGGGDYAEQFF.

Remarks on this clone: Mouse gene names and germline throughout. Coverage ceases 4 residues before the CDR3 finishes, and the germline J gene fills in the end. J is TRBJ1-1 and V is TRBV13-2; tentative D call: TRBD1 (5 bases). This CDR3 has 10 residues. CDR1 is NNHNN and CDR2 is SYGAGS in the germline V gene (reference sequence). This CDR3 is CASGTAEVFF. Incomplete CDR3 DNA: TGTGCCAGCGGGACAGCA.

This clone showed up just a few times. Gene and germline names: mouse. Read coverage stops 3 residues before the CDR3 terminus; the germline J gene supplies the remainder. V usage is TRBV19 and J usage is TRBJ1-6; D is perhaps TRBD1 (6 bases). TRBJ1-6 is noted as an ORF with a role that remains uncertain. From germline, CDR1 is FNHDT and CDR2 SITEND (reference sequence). V lost 6 bases to trimming and J lost 4 bases, with 11 bases between them. The CDR3 loop spans 14 amino acids. The CDR3 bases that were read are TGTGCCAGCAATCCGGGACAATATAATTCGCCC. Translation: CASNPGQYNSP. The whole CDR3 protein is CASNPGQYNSPLYF.

As to this clone: The gene names here belong to mouse. The observed sequence ends 4 residues before the CDR3 terminus, with the missing tail filled in from the germline J gene. Different DNA sequences within this sample yield the same CDR3. The gene calls are TRBV31 and TRBJ2-7, with TRBD2 matching 8 bases. The germline gives CDR1 GKSSPN, CDR2 SITVG. The CDR3 loop spans 13 amino acids. The part of the CDR3 DNA that was read is TGTGCCTGGAGTCGGCTGGGGGGAGAT. Encoded protein: CAWSRLGGD. The whole CDR3 reads CAWSRLGGDEQYF.

This clone has just a few counts. The genes are named according to mouse. The missing CDR3 end, 4 residues past where the read stops, is filled in from the germline J gene. The chain uses TRBV13-2 and TRBJ2-3, with D tentatively TRBD1 (5 bases). CDR1 NNHNN and CDR2 SYGAGS come from the germline V gene (reference sequence). The CDR3 extends over 16 amino acids. V lost 0 bases and J lost 3, with 14 bases in between. CDR3 amino acids: CASGDASGSGAETLYF. The sequenced CDR3 bases are TGTGCCAGCGGTGATGCTTCAGGGAGCGGGGCAGAA.

This clone has more than one count but fewer than ten. Gene names and germline match the mouse. The read ends 4 residues before the CDR3 terminus; that terminus is restored from the germline J gene. The identical CDR3 is also encoded by other nucleotide sequences in the sample. The rearrangement uses TRBV5 and TRBJ2-2; 8 bases line up with TRBD2. This CDR3 spans 15 amino acids. J lost 2 bases, V lost 3 bases, and 2 bases had no gene match. Germline V gene sequence: CDR1 LGHNA, CDR2 YNLKQL (reference sequence). The CDR3 is CASSHWGANTGQLYF. The covered CDR3 bases are TGTGCCAGCAGCCACTGGGGGGCCAACACCGGG.

As concerns this clone: Germline and genes here are mouse. CDR3 bases read: TGCACCTGCAGTGCAGCAACTGGGGGGCGCCAAGAC. This gives the protein CTCSAATGGRQD. The CDR3 in full is CTCSAATGGRQDTQYF. The chain recombines TRBV1 with TRBJ2-5; 9 positions agree with TRBD2. From the germline J gene comes the end of the CDR3, since the read stops 4 residues before it. The CDR3 contains 16 residues. The germline gives CDR1 NSQYPW, CDR2 LRSPGD (reference sequence). J gave up 2 bases and V 1 base, and 4 bases lay outside the gene matches.

As for this clone: Gene names follow the mouse nomenclature. The CDR3 extends 4 residues past the end of the read, so its final part is completed from the germline J gene. The chain employs TRBV13-2 and TRBJ1-2; D remains unclear. CDR3 length equals 15 residues. Germline values: CDR1 NNHNN, CDR2 SYGAGS (reference sequence). V was trimmed by 0 bases and J by 0 bases, leaving 9 bases between them. CDR3 loop: CASGDAPGSNSDYTF. Partial CDR3 DNA: TGTGCCAGCGGTGATGCGCCAGGTTCAAACTCC.

This clone was seen a handful of times. Mouse names are used for the genes. The read comes to an end 4 residues before the CDR3 does, leaving the germline J gene to fill in the end. The J gene is TRBJ2-1, the V gene TRBV19; D might be TRBD1 (7 bases). The CDR3 has 14 residues. The germline V gene has CDR1 FNHDT and CDR2 SITEND (reference sequence). The V gene lost 5 bases and the J gene lost 1 base, with 10 bases spanning the gap. Here the CDR3 reads CASSEGANYAEQFF. Incomplete CDR3 DNA: TGTGCCAGCAGCGAGGGGGCGAACTATGCT. The full variable domain, completed using reference TRBV19 and TRBJ2-1, is GGIITQTPKFLIGQEGQKLTLKCQQNFNHDTMYWYRQDSGKGLRLIYYSITENDLQKGDLSEGYDASREKKSSFSLTVTSAQKNEMAVFLCASSEGANYAEQFFGPGTRLTVL.